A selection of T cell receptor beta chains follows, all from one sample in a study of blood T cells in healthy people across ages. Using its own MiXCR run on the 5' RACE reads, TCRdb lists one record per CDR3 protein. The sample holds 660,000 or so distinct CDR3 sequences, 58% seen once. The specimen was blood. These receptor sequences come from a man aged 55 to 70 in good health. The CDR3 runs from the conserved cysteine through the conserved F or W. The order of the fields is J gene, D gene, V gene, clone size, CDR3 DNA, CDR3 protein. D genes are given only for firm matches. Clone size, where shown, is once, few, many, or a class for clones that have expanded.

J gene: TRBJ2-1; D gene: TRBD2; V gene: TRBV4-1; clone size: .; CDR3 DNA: TGCGCCAGCAGCCAAGCTAGCGGGATAACTAATGAGCAGTTCTTC; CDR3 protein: CASSQASGITNEQFF
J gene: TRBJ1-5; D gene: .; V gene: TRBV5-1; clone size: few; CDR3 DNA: TGCGCCAGCAGCTATGACGGAAGCAATCAGCCCCAGCATTTT; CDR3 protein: CASSYDGSNQPQHF
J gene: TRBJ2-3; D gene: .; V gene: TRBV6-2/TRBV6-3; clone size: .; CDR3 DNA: TGTGCCAGCAGCCCCCTGACAGGAGGAAACACAGATACGCAGTATTTT; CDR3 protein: CASSPLTGGNTDTQYF
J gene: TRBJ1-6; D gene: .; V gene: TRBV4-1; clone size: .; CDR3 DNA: TGCGCCAGCAGCCAGGCCATGTTCTCCTATAATTCACCCCTCCACTTT; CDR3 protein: CASSQAMFSYNSPLHF
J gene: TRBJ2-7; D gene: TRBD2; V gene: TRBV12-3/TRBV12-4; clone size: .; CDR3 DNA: TGTGCCAGCAGTCCGAGCGGGGCCAACAATGAGCAGTACTTC; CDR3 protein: CASSPSGANNEQYF
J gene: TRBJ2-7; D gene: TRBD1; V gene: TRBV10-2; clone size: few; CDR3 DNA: TGCGCCAGCAGCCCAAGGACAGGGGGCCGTTACGAGCAGTACTTC; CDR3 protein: CASSPRTGGRYEQYF
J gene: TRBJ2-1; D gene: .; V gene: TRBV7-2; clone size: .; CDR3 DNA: TGTGCCAGCAGCCCCGAGCCCGGTGAGCAGTTCTTC; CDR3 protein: CASSPEPGEQFF
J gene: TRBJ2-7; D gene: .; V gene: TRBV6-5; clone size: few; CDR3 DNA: TGTGCCAGCAGTTATGGGAGCCGCTCCTACGAGCAGTACTTC; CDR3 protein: CASSYGSRSYEQYF
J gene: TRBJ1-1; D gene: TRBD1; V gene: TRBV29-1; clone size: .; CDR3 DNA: TGCAGCGTCAACCCGGGGGCAGGGGGCAGGACTGAAGCTTTCTTT; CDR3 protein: CSVNPGAGGRTEAFF
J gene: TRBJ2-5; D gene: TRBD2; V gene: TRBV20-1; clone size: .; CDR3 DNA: TGCAGTGCAAGCGGGACTAGCGGGGATGGGGAGCAGTACTTC; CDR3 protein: CSASGTSGDGEQYF
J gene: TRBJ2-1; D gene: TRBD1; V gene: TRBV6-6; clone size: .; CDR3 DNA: TGTGCCAGCAGTCAATCCGGGACAGGGTCGAAGTATGAGCAGTTCTTC; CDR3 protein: CASSQSGTGSKYEQFF
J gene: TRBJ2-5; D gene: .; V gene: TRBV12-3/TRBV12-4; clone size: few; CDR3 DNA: TGTGCCAGCAGTTTAGGCAGGTCCTTTCAAGAGACCCAGTACTTC; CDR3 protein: CASSLGRSFQETQYF
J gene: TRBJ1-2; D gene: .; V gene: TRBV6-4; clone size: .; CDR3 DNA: TGTGCCAGCAGCGTAGACAAGGAATATGGCCACACCTTC; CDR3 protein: CASSVDKEYGHTF
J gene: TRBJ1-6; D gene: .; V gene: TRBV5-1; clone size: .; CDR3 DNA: TGCGCCAGCAGCTTTAACCCCGCAGGAGCCGGTTCATCTTCACCCCTCCACTTT; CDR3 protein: CASSFNPAGAGSSSPLHF
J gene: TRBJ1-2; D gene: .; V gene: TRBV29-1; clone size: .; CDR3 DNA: TGCAGCGCGGAGGGCTTTGCGGGCTACACCTTC; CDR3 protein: CSAEGFAGYTF